Presented here are 3 T cell receptor beta chains from one specimen sequenced in a study of T cell repertoires in cytomegalovirus infection. Their antigens remain unidentified. TCRdb recomputed calls from the reads with MiXCR, one row per CDR3 protein. The sample yields fewer than 900,000 distinct CDR3 sequences, about 27% seen once. The sequencing here drew on cultured CD8+ T cells from PBMCs, taken from culture after CMV antigen stimulation. These receptors were obtained from a human donor in good health (CMV status not recorded). Some clones in this sample may be carry-over from other donors' samples.

The V and J genes are TRBV7-2 and TRBJ1-3, with D perhaps TRBD1 (5 bases). The V end lost 1 base, the J end lost 0 bases, and 13 bases lay between the germline ends. The CDR3 totals 17 residues. Germline lookup yields CDR1 SGHTA and CDR2 FQGNSA. The DNA for the CDR3 is TGTGCCAGCAGCTTAGACGGTGAGGGGTTCTCTGGAAACACCATATATTTT. Translated: CASSLDGEGFSGNTIYF.

About this clonotype itself: A much larger clone sits a single nucleotide away, making a read error possible. This sequence joins TRBV7-6 and TRBJ1-2, with D maybe TRBD1 (6 bases). This CDR3 region has 17 residues. Germline V CDR1 and CDR2: SGHVS, FNYEAQ. Trimming stripped 5 bases from V and 2 bases from J, with 21 bases between. In nucleotides, the CDR3 is TGTGCCAGCAGCCACGGTTGGGGGGGCGCGGGGAACTATGGCTACACCTTC. Protein sequence: CASSHGWGGAGNYGYTF. The complete variable domain, with remaining parts taken from reference TRBV7-6 and TRBJ1-2, reads GAGVSQSPRYKVTKRGQDVALRCDPISGHVSLYWYRQALGQGPEFLTYFNYEAQQDKSGLPNDRFSAERPEGSISTLTIQRTEQRDSAMYRCASSHGWGGAGNYGYTFGSGTRLTVV.

This clonotype was observed a handful of times. This chain joins TRBV5-4 and TRBJ2-4; a possible D gene is TRBD2 (7 bases). V gave up 0 bases and J gave up 8 bases, with 15 bases separating them. The CDR3 contains 15 residues. Germline loops: CDR1 SGHNT, CDR2 YYREEE (reference sequence). CDR3 DNA: TGTGCCAGCAGCTTGGCGTTGGGGGCGGGGGACATTCAGTACTTC. It yields the protein CASSLALGAGDIQYF.